The rows below give T cell receptor beta chains drawn from one sample of a study of T-cell memory formation after mild COVID-19. Each CDR3 protein gets one entry after TCRdb re-called the 5' RACE reads with MiXCR. The table has over 300,000 distinct CDR3 sequences, around 20% seen once; the top ten hold under 25%. The sample taken for sequencing was PBMCs or a T cell subset sorted from them (not recorded which). Receptors originate from a man in his late teens or twenties who had mild COVID-19 (a few samples of this study predate the infection). Cell type and time point are not known. The conserved cysteine and the conserved F or W are not part of the CDR3 here.

>TRBV11-2
ASSPAPGQGANVLT
>TRBV7-8
ASSLGGPNLEQF
>TRBV5-1
ASSDRGGPSSYNEQF
>TRBV29-1
SVGHGEGTQY
>TRBV7-9
ASSPLGRQNTDTQY
>TRBV15
ATSRDRGTGVGYT
>TRBV24-1
ATSDYSSTGKNEQF
>TRBV29-1
SVTGQGAYEQY
>TRBV29-1
SASGPAITDTQY
>TRBV7-9
ASSLYDGGYNEQF
>TRBV6-2/TRBV6-3
ASSYQEGRGYT
>TRBV5-1
ASREGVNTEAF
>TRBV5-1
ASSLSGAEETQY
>TRBV4-1
ASSEEGSEGYT
>TRBV6-2/TRBV6-3
ASGLAGFQETQY
>TRBV20-1
SATTGGLVVGYT
>TRBV12-3/TRBV12-4
ASSFGLYEQY
>TRBV7-2
ASSLAPQGAGGYT
>TRBV7-2
ASSLIGQGRY
>TRBV5-1
ASSLRLAGVEGTDTQY
>TRBV11-2
ATGRGYSYEQY
>TRBV7-2
ASKGGGGDTQY
>TRBV7-9
ASSPARYREGVSGNTIY
>TRBV20-1
SALGPSGSQPKH
>TRBV15
ATSRARREGDYGYT
>TRBV5-1
ASSFGEGYEQY
>TRBV11-2
ASSLAVSYNEQF
>TRBV10-3
AISESKNEKLF
>TRBV7-8
ASSWGDRVGQPQH
>TRBV6-5
ASSSLTGASTEAF
>TRBV6-5
ASSPSGILETQY
>TRBV3-1
ASSQDQGFDTDTQY
>TRBV20-1
SAWTQEKLF
>TRBV6-6
ASSFGTALGNTIY
>TRBV29-1
SVVRGASSYEQY
>TRBV6-5
ASSSNTLNSYEQY
>TRBV5-4
ASRSLEGGYNEQF
>TRBV12-3/TRBV12-4
ASSSRVVGTGELF
>TRBV12-3/TRBV12-4
ASSLEGISYNEQF
>TRBV20-1
SATPHLGNTEAF
>TRBV6-5
ASSYSSRDTQY
>TRBV7-2
ASSWTRNTGELF
>TRBV30
AWGGRYEQY
>TRBV12-3/TRBV12-4
ASSFEGSYGYT
>TRBV7-3
ASSPGTGLWTGELF
>TRBV4-2
ASSQGAGGEQF
>TRBV6-5
GTHEQDRLNTEAF
>TRBV3-1
ASSQEGGGGDGKTQY
>TRBV7-9
ASSLVPAKGEQY
>TRBV4-1
ASSQVGNEQF
>TRBV6-5
AVGTGSSNQPQH
>TRBV10-3
ATGGDTQY
>TRBV20-1
SARDRDRGNSPLH
>TRBV5-1
ASSLLGSYEQY
>TRBV5-6
ASRSDRAAGELF
>TRBV24-1
ATSDRTGEPYNEQF
>TRBV5-1
ASSSGRGGYEQY
>TRBV2
ASGTAYGYT
>TRBV5-1
ASSLGYSDTQY